This T cell receptor (beta chain) was profiled in a study of CD8+CD57+ T cells in acquired aplastic anemia. The CDR3 covers 17 residues. CDR1 is MGHDK and CDR2 is SYGVNS in the germline V gene. Trimming cost V 4 bases and J 6 bases; bases outside gene matches: 7. Profiles of TCR beta VDJ and CDR3 were generated from a genomic DNA template. TCRdb re-derived calls from the reads in MiXCR, one entry per CDR3 protein. The table has fewer than 100,000 distinct CDR3 sequences, about half seen once. V and J are TRBV25-1 and TRBJ2-3, with 16 bases aligning to TRBD2. The source is a human donor in good health, serving as a control. Sequenced: sorted CD4+, CD8+, or CD8+CD57+ T cells (not recorded which) from PBMCs. CDR3 region: CASSAPGLAGGGDTQYF. The CDR3, as DNA: TGTGCCAGCAGTGCCCCGGGACTAGCGGGAGGGGGTGATACGCAGTATTTT. The whole variable domain, remainder taken from reference TRBV25-1 and TRBJ2-3, is EADIYQTPRYLVIGTGKKITLECSQTMGHDKMYWYQQDPGMELHLIHYSYGVNSTEKGDLSSESTVSRIRTEHFPLTLESARPSHTSQYLCASSAPGLAGGGDTQYFGPGTRLTVL.